This T cell receptor (beta chain) stems from a study of control samples from healthy donors and cancer patients (dated by TCRdb to 2018 to 2021). The CDR3 covers 15 residues, taking in both the cysteine and the phenylalanine. Only the CDR3 region is kept as DNA, spanning 45 bases read in frame from base 1. Sequences SGHAT (CDR1) and FQNNGV (CDR2) are obtained from the germline V gene. Trimming takes 3 bases from V and 1 base from J, and the germline ends sit 10 bases apart. The library was produced with the immunoSEQ multiplex PCR assay. What TCRdb holds here is the immuneACCESS table cut down to in-frame rearrangements. Part of the clones is not present; checked against another copy, under half of the missing clones reflect an unresolved V gene, and the others are unexplained. For this sample the table gives over 150,000 clones, of which more than 90% were detected only once. The ten largest make up just over 2% of the sample.

As regards this clone: There is no known antigen for this receptor. No qualities accompany the bases; no much larger clone lies one base away.

The V and J segments used are TRBV11-2 and TRBJ2-1; the D region possibly corresponds to TRBD2 (5 bases align). The TCR sequence derives from a woman in her thirties or forties in good health. The sample taken for sequencing was blood. The CDR3 protein sequence reads: CASSLSEGSYNEQFF. The DNA reads as follows: TGTGCCAGCAGCTTGTCTGAGGGATCCTACAATGAGCAGTTCTTC. The reference TRBV11-2 and TRBJ2-1 proteins fill in what lies around the CDR3, so the full variable domain reads EAGVAQSPRYKIIEKRQSVAFWCNPISGHATLYWYQQILGQGPKLLIQFQNNGVVDDSQLPKDRFSAERLKGVDSTLKIQPAKLEDSAVYLCASSLSEGSYNEQFFGPGTRLTVL.